These 15 T cell receptor beta chains were all obtained from the same sample, sequenced in a study of cytomegalovirus exposure and HLA in healthy donors (dated by TCRdb to 2017 to 2019). Library method: the immunoSEQ multiplex PCR assay. The multiplex PCR relied on a mix of 60 forward primers for TCR Vbeta segments and 13 reverse primers for TCR Jbeta segments. TCRdb stores this immuneACCESS table with in-frame sequences only. Part of the clones is absent; in the studies checked, under half of the shortfall reflects unresolved V genes, and no reason is known for the rest. The sample table shows roughly 290,000 clones, and 70% to 90% are seen once. Approximately 2.4% of the sample belongs to the ten largest clones. Sequenced: PBMCs. The receptors originated from a woman younger than 30 in good health and CMV-seronegative.

The rearrangement uses TRBV5-1 and TRBJ1-4; 8 nucleotides line up with TRBD1. Trimming at V came to 4 bases and at J to 8 bases, leaving 16 bases not matched to a gene. The CDR3 consists of 17 residues. Germline assignment: CDR1 SGHRS and CDR2 YFSETQ. CDR3 nucleotides: TGCGCCAGCAGCCTGGCTCGGGGAGGACAGGGATGGGAAAAACTGTTTTTT. It encodes CASSLARGGQGWEKLFF.

V gene TRBV2 combines with J gene TRBJ2-5; TRBD1 matches at 7 bases. The J call may not be correct, given that the DNA end is closer to TRBJ2-7. Germline V gene sequence: CDR1 SNHLY, CDR2 FYNNEI. The CDR3 length is 13 residues. CDR3 bases: TGTGCCGGGGGACAGACCCCTATGGACGAGCAGTACTTC. Encoded protein: CAGGQTPMDEQYF.

The rearrangement uses TRBV25-1 and TRBJ1-2; TRBD1 matches 11 bases. From germline, CDR1 is MGHDK and CDR2 SYGVNS. This CDR3 is 16 amino acids long. Trimming at V came to 3 bases and at J to 3 bases, leaving 6 bases not matched to a gene. CDR3 sequence: CASSDDRTGGYYGYTF. Written as DNA, the CDR3 is TGTGCCAGCAGTGATGATAGGACAGGGGGCTACTATGGCTACACCTTC.

The CDR3 protein is CASSLRGAEKLFF. CDR3 DNA: TGTGCCAGCAGCTTGAGGGGTGCTGAAAAACTGTTTTTT. V gene TRBV5-4 combines with J gene TRBJ1-4, with D possibly TRBD1 on 5 matching bases. Germline V CDR1 and CDR2: SGHNT, YYREEE (reference sequence). Trimming stripped 1 base from V and 7 bases from J, with 8 bases between. The CDR3 has 13 amino acids.

The chain uses TRBV27 and TRBJ1-2, with TRBD1 matching over 7 bases. Per the germline V gene, CDR1 is MNHEY and CDR2 is SMNVEV (reference sequence). There are 16 residues in the CDR3. Germline trimming cut 1 base from V and 2 bases from J; bases unmatched to any gene: 7. This chain's CDR3 is CASSLLGAGGNYGYTF. The CDR3 DNA follows: TGTGCCAGCAGTTTATTGGGCGCAGGGGGAAACTATGGCTACACCTTC.

The chain combines TRBV19 with TRBJ1-1; D is uncertain. Germline CDR1 is LNHDA and CDR2 is SQIVND (reference sequence). V lost 7 bases and J lost 10, with 13 bases in between. The length of the CDR3 is 11 residues. The CDR3 loop reads CASKVPAGAFF. DNA for the CDR3: TGTGCCAGTAAAGTCCCGGCAGGAGCTTTCTTT.

The V and J genes are TRBV27 and TRBJ1-6; TRBD1 aligns across 7 bases. There are 16 residues in the CDR3. Trimming cost V 3 bases and J 7 bases; bases outside gene matches: 9. Germline loops: CDR1 MNHEY, CDR2 SMNVEV (reference sequence). CDR3 nucleotide sequence: TGTGCCAGCAGTTTCTCACCCGACAGGGAGAATTCACCCCTCCACTTT. Residues: CASSFSPDRENSPLHF.

V is TRBV5-1 and J is TRBJ1-4; TRBD1 matches 9 bases. Germline V gives CDR1 SGHRS, CDR2 YFSETQ. This CDR3 has 14 residues. Trimming took 3 bases from V and 7 from J; bases not matched to a gene: 4. The CDR3 sequence is CASSSQGASEKLFF. Here the CDR3 DNA reads TGCGCCAGCAGCTCACAGGGGGCGAGTGAAAAACTGTTTTTT.

V usage is TRBV18 and J usage is TRBJ1-5; 7 nucleotides match TRBD1. This CDR3 contains 18 residues. The V and J ends lost 3 bases and 2 bases, in that order; junction bases with no gene match: 13. CDR1 and CDR2 (germline): KGHSH, LQKENI. CDR3 sequence: CASSPSPRDRDGNQPQHF. Written as DNA, the CDR3 is TGTGCCAGCTCACCCTCGCCCAGAGACAGGGATGGCAATCAGCCCCAGCATTTT.

CDR3 loop: CASSLEQGNYGYTF. In DNA, the CDR3 is TGTGCCAGCAGCTTAGAACAGGGAAACTATGGCTACACCTTC. The rearrangement links TRBV7-9 to TRBJ1-2, with D maybe TRBD1 (6 bases). This CDR3 is built from 14 residues. Between the trimmed V and J ends, which lost 1 base and 2 bases, there was a span of 8 bases. Germline V gene lookup returns CDR1 SEHNR and CDR2 FQNEAQ (reference sequence).

The V gene is TRBV2, the J gene TRBJ1-1; 7 bases align to TRBD1. The germline V gene encodes CDR1 SNHLY and CDR2 FYNNEI. This CDR3 spans 16 amino acids. The trim removed 0 bases at V and 5 bases at J, leaving 9 bases unmatched. CDR3 sequence: CASSEALPGGWTEAFF. CDR3 sequence (DNA): TGTGCCAGCAGTGAAGCGCTTCCAGGGGGATGGACTGAAGCTTTCTTT. Supplemented by reference TRBV2 and TRBJ1-1, the full variable domain reads EPEVTQTPSHQVTQMGQEVILRCVPISNHLYFYWYRQILGQKVEFLVSFYNNEISEKSEIFDDQFSVERPDGSNFTLKIRSTKLEDSAMYFCASSEALPGGWTEAFFGQGTRLTVV.

Written as DNA, the CDR3 is TGCGCCAGCAGTTCCGGGACAGCTAATGAAAAACTGTTTTTT. Its protein product is CASSSGTANEKLFF. The chain uses TRBV5-1 and TRBJ1-4, with 7 nucleotides matching TRBD1. CDR3 length: 14 amino acids. The germline V gene has CDR1 SGHRS and CDR2 YFSETQ. V trimming: 5 bases; J trimming: 3 bases; junction bases outside the gene matches: 4.

The chain has TRBV30 and TRBJ1-2; D unclear. CDR1 and CDR2 (germline): GTSNPN, SVGIG (reference sequence). V lost 4 bases and J 2 bases, leaving 14 bases between the germline ends. CDR3 length: 14 amino acids. CDR3 sequence reads: CAWKGRGLNYGYTF. CDR3 bases: TGTGCCTGGAAGGGCCGAGGGCTGAACTATGGCTACACCTTC. Using reference TRBV30 and TRBJ1-2 for the parts outside the CDR3, the full variable domain is SQTIHQWPATLVQPVGSPLSLECTVEGTSNPNLYWYRQAAGRGLQLLFYSVGIGQISSEVPQNLSASRPQDRQFILSSKKLLLSDSGFYLCAWKGRGLNYGYTFGSGTRLTVV.

The chain couples TRBV6-5 to TRBJ2-3, with no clear D. CDR1 is MNHEY and CDR2 is SVGAGI in the germline V gene. V was clipped by 2 bases and J by 0 bases, with 12 bases between them. This CDR3 is 16 amino acids long. For the CDR3, the DNA is TGTGCCAGCAGTTACACCCCCCAGACTAGCACAGATACGCAGTATTTT. Amino acid sequence: CASSYTPQTSTDTQYF.

The J gene is TRBJ1-1, the V gene TRBV19; tentative D call: TRBD1 (5 bases). Germline-derived CDR1 and CDR2 are LNHDA and SQIVND (reference sequence). The germline V and J ends were trimmed by 7 bases and 10 bases, with 13 bases remaining between them. This CDR3 is 11 amino acids long. In DNA, the CDR3 is TGTGCCAGTATGCGGGGGGTGACAGCTTTCTTT. It translates to CASMRGVTAFF.